This T cell receptor beta chain was recorded in a study of shared clonotypes between healthy human individuals. Findings of the study overall: Researchers sampled blood only, noting tissue repertoires likely differ. Limited genetic and exposure-history diversity came from having few donors.

Assay used: immunoSEQ multiplex PCR; TCRdb lists only in-frame clones, some missing. Among approximately 440,000 clones listed, 60% to 80% were seen once. Researchers drew on some 97 million PBMCs for genomic DNA from unsorted samples. V was shortened by 2 bases and J by 4 bases, with 12 bases between the two germline ends. From germline, CDR1 is SEHNR and CDR2 FQNEAQ (reference sequence). The CDR3 loop spans 14 amino acids. This clone came up a few times. The antigen remains undetermined. This TCR was recovered from a woman between 40 and 55 years old in good health. Some clones in this sample may be carry-over from other donors' samples. The sequenced material came from PBMCs. V usage is TRBV7-9 and J usage is TRBJ2-7; possibly TRBD1 for D (5 bases). DNA of the CDR3: TGTGCCAGCAGCTTAAACGGGCAGGGATACGAGCAGTACTTC. This codes for CASSLNGQGYEQYF. Drawing the rest from reference TRBV7-9 and TRBJ2-7, the complete variable domain is DTGVSQNPRHKITKRGQNVTFRCDPISEHNRLYWYRQTLGQGPEFLTYFQNEAQLEKSRLLSDRFSAERPKGSFSTLEIQRTEQGDSAMYLCASSLNGQGYEQYFGPGTRLTVT.